Given below is one TCR beta chain in context. The antigen is unknown. This sample stems from a study of a mutant IDH1 vaccine in newly diagnosed glioma. Overall study: At weeks 1, 3, 5, 7, 11, 15, 19 and 23, patients received a vaccination, eight in all. The first vaccination came 4-6 weeks after radiotherapy alone, or with temozolomide cycles. It was radiotherapy, temozolomide, or both that patients received previously, with most receiving both.

The protocol was immunoSEQ multiplex PCR, while the TCRdb copy is restricted to in-frame clones and leaves out a portion. The sample contains tens of thousands of clones, roughly 85% of which appear only once. Time point described: week 5, during vaccination. Alongside topical imiquimod, each dose of vaccine comprised 300 ug of mutant IDH1 20-mer peptide. Germline lookup yields CDR1 LNHDA and CDR2 SQIVND (reference sequence). The length of the CDR3 is 13 residues. The V end lost 6 bases, the J end lost 10 bases, and 18 bases lay between the germline ends. Overall study results and limits: Among top peripheral T cell clonotypes, changes seemed unrelated to pseudoprogression.

The material sequenced was PBMCs, taken from a glioma patient whose treatment included an IDH1 peptide vaccine. The receptor was derived from a man in his forties with glioma. The chain links TRBV19 to TRBJ1-2; tentative D call: TRBD1 (5 bases). The CDR3 sequence: CASRIAGAATYTF. CDR3 sequence (DNA): TGTGCCAGTAGGATCGCTGGGGCAGCGACCTACACCTTC. Full variable domain (rest looked up from reference TRBV19 and TRBJ1-2): DGGITQSPKYLFRKEGQNVTLSCEQNLNHDAMYWYRQDPGQGLRLIYYSQIVNDFQKGDIAEGYSVSREKKESFPLTVTSAQKNPTAFYLCASRIAGAATYTFGSGTRLTVV.